This T cell receptor (beta chain) comes out of a study of somatic mutations in cytotoxic T cells in rheumatoid arthritis. The wider study: A subset of V beta antibody-stained T-cell populations was isolated by flow sorting, reaching nearly 100% purity, and this subset included V beta1+ cells that went on to TCRB sequencing. Study conclusions and caveats: For rheumatoid arthritis patients, CD8+ clonality increased with age, whereas it did not in healthy controls. Within 8 of 65 patients, the single biggest CD8+ clone made up more than 20% of CD8+ cells.

This clone was seen once. The antigen is not known. The CDR3 totals 13 residues. Germline V gene sequence: CDR1 SQVTM, CDR2 ANQGSEA. The V end lost 2 bases, the J end lost 4 bases, and 8 bases lay between the germline ends. Repertoires were generated with immunoSEQ multiplex PCR, while TCRdb's copy carries only in-frame clones and drops some. Of 13,000 to 15,000 clones in the sample, about 81% were seen once. The chain couples TRBV29-1 to TRBJ1-4; a weak D match, TRBD1 (6 bases). This receptor was obtained from an adult with rheumatoid arthritis. The sample taken for sequencing was CD8+ T cells sorted from blood. CDR3 DNA: TGCAGCGTTGAACCAGGGGATAATGAAAAACTGTTTTTT. Translating it yields CSVEPGDNEKLFF.